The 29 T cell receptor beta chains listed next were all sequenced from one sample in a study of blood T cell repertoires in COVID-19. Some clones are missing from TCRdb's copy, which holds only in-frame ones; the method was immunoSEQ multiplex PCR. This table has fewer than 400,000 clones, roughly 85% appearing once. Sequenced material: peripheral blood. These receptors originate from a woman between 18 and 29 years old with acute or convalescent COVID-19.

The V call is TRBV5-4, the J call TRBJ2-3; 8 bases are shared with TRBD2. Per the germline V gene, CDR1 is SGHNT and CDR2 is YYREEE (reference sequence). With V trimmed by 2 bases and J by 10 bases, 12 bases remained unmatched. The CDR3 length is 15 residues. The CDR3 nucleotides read TGTGCCAGCAGCTTCGAGACGGCGACTAGCGATTCGCAGTATTTT. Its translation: CASSFETATSDSQYF.

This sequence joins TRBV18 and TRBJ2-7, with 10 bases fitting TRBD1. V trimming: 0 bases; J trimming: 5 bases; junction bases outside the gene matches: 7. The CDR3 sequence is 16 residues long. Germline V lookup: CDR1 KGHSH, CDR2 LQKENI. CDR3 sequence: CASSPPPGQGVNEQYF. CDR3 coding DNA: TGTGCCAGCTCACCACCGCCCGGACAGGGGGTTAACGAGCAGTACTTC.

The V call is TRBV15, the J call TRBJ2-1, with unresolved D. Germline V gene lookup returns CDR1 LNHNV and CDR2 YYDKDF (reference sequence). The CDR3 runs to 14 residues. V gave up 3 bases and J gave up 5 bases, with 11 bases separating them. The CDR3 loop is CATSSPQVNNEQFF. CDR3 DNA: TGTGCCACCAGCAGCCCCCAGGTAAACAATGAGCAGTTCTTC.

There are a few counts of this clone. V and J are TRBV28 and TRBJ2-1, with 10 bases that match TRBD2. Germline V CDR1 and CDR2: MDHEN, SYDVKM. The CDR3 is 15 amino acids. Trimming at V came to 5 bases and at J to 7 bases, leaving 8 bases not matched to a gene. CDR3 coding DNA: TGTGCCAGCAGTCTGAGCCTAGCGGGAGTGAATGAGCAGTTCTTC. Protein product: CASSLSLAGVNEQFF.

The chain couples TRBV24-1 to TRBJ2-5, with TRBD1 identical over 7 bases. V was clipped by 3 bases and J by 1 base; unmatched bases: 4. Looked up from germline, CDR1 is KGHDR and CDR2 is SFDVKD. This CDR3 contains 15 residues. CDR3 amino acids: CATSDRDSSQETQYF. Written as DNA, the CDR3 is TGTGCCACCAGTGATCGGGACAGCTCCCAAGAGACCCAGTACTTC.

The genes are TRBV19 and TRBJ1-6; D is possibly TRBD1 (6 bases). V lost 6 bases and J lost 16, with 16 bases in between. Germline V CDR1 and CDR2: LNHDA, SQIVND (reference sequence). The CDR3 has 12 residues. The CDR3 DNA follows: TGTGCCAGTAGCCAAACAGGGAGCGGTCTCCACTTT. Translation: CASSQTGSGLHF.

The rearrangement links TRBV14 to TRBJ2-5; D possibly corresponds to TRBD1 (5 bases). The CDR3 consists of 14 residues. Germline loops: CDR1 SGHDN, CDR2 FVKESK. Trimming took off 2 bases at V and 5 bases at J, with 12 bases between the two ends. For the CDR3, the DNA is TGTGCCAGCAGCCAAATGGCAGGGCGGGAGACCCAGTACTTC. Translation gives CASSQMAGRETQYF.

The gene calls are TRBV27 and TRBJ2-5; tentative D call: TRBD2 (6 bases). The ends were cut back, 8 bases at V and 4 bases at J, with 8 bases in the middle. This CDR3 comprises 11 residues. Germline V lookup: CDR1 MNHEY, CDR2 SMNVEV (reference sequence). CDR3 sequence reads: CASRGLETQYF. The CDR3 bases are TGTGCCAGCCGGGGACTAGAGACCCAGTACTTC.

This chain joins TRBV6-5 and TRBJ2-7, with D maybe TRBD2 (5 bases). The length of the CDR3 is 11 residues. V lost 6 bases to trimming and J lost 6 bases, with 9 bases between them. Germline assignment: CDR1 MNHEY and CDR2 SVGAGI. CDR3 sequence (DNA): TGTGCCAGCAGCGAGGGAATCGAGCAGTACTTC. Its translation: CASSEGIEQYF.

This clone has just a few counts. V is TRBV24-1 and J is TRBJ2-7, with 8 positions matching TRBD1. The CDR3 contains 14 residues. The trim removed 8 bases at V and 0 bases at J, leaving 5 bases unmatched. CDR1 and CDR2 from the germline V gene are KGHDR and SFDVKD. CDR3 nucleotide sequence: TGTGCCACCATTCGGACAGGGAGCTCCTACGAGCAGTACTTC. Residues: CATIRTGSSYEQYF.

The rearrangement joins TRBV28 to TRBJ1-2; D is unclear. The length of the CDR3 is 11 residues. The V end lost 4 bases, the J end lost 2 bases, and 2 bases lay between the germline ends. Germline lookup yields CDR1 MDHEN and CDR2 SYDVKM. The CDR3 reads CASSSNYGYTF. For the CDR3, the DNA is TGTGCCAGCAGTTCGAACTATGGCTACACCTTC.

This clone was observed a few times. CDR3 sequence (DNA): TGTGCCTGGAGTTGGGGGGACAGGGATTCCGGGGAGCTGTTTTTT. The encoded protein is CAWSWGDRDSGELFF. This chain connects TRBV30 to TRBJ2-2, with TRBD1 matching over 9 bases. Germline CDR1 is GTSNPN and CDR2 is SVGIG (reference sequence). The length of the CDR3 is 15 residues. V lost 2 bases and J lost 6; bases outside the gene matches: 7.

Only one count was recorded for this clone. The CDR3 spells CASSLAVPVGYTF. As DNA, the CDR3 is TGCGCCAGCAGCTTGGCGGTGCCCGTCGGCTACACCTTC. The V call is TRBV5-1, the J call TRBJ1-2; D unclear. V lost 0 bases and J 8 bases, leaving 11 bases between the germline ends. The CDR3 is 13 residues long. Germline CDR1 and CDR2: SGHRS and YFSETQ.

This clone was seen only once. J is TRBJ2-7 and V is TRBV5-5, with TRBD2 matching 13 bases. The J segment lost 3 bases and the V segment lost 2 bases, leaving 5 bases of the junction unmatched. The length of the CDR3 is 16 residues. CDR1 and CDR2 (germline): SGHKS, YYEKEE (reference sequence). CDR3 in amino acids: CASSFTWTSGSYEQYF. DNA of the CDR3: TGTGCCAGCAGCTTTACCTGGACTAGCGGGAGCTACGAGCAGTACTTC.

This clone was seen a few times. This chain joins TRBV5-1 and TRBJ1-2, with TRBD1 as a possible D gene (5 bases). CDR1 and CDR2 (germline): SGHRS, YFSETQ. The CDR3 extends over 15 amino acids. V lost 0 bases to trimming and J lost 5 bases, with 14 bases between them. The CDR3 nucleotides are TGCGCCAGCAGCTTGGCCGGTGGGGCGGGGTATGGCTACACCTTC. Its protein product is CASSLAGGAGYGYTF. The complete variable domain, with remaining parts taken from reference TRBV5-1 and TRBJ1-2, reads KAGVTQTPRYLIKTRGQQVTLSCSPISGHRSVSWYQQTPGQGLQFLFEYFSETQRNKGNFPGRFSGRQFSNSRSEMNVSTLELGDSALYLCASSLAGGAGYGYTFGSGTRLTVV.

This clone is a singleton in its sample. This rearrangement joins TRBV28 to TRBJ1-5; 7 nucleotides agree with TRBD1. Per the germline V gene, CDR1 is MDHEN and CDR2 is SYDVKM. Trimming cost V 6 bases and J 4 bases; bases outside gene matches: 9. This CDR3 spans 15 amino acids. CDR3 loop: CASSRKTGTNQPQHF. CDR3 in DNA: TGTGCCAGCAGCCGCAAGACAGGGACGAATCAGCCCCAGCATTTT.

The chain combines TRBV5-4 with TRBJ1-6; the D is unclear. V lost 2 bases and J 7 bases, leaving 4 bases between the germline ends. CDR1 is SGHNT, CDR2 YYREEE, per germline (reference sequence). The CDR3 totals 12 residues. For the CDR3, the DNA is TGTGCCAGCAGCTTAAGCAATTCACCCCTCCACTTT. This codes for CASSLSNSPLHF. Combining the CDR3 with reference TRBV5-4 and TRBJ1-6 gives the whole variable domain ETGVTQSPTHLIKTRGQQVTLRCSSQSGHNTVSWYQQALGQGPQFIFQYYREEENGRGNFPPRFSGLQFPNYSSELNVNALELDDSALYLCASSLSNSPLHFGNGTRLTVT.

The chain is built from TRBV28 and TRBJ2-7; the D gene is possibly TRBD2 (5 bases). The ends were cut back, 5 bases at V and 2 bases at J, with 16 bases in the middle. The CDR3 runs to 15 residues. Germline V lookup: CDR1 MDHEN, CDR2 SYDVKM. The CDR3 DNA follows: TGTGCCAGCAGTCAAACTAGAGAACTAACCTACGAGCAGTACTTC. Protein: CASSQTRELTYEQYF.

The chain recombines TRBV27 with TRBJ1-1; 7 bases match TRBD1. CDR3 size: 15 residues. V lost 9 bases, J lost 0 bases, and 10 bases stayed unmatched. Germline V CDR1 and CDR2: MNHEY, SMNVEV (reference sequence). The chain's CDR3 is CASLAATGMNTEAFF. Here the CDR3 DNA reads TGTGCCAGTCTGGCAGCGACAGGGATGAACACTGAAGCTTTCTTT.

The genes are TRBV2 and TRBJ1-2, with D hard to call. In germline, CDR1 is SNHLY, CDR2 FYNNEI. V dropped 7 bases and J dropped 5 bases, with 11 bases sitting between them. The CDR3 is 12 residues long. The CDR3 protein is CASTYSLYGYTF. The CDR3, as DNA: TGTGCCAGCACGTACAGCCTTTATGGCTACACCTTC.

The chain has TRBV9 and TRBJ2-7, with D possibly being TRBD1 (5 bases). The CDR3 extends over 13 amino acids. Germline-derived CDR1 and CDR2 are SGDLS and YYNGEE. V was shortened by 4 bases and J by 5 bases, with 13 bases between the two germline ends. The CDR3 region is CASSPEGVDEQYF. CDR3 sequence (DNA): TGTGCCAGCAGCCCGGAAGGGGTCGACGAGCAGTACTTC.

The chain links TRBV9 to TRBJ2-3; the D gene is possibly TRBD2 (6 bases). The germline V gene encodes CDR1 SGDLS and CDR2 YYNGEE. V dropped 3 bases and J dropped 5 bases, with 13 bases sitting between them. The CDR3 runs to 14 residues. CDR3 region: CASSAGTPQDTQYF. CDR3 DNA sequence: TGTGCCAGCAGCGCCGGGACTCCCCAAGATACGCAGTATTTT.

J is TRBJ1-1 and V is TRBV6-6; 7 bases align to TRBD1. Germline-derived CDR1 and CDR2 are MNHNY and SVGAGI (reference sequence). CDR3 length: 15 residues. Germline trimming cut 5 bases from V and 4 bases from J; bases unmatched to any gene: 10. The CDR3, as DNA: TGTGCCAGCAGTCAAGGACAGGCCGGGGGCACTGAAGCTTTCTTT. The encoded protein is CASSQGQAGGTEAFF.

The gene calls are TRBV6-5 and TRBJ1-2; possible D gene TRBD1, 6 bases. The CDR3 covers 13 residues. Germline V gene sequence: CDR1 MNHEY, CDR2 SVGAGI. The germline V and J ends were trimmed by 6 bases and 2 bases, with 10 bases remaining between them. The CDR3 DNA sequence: TGTGCCAGCAGCACAACAGGGAACTATGGCTACACCTTC. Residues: CASSTTGNYGYTF.

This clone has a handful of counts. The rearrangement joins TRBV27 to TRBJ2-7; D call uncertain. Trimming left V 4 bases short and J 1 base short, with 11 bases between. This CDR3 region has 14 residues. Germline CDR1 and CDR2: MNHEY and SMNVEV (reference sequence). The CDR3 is CASSSAGLSYEQYF. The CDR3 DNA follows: TGTGCCAGCAGTTCGGCAGGCCTTTCCTACGAGCAGTACTTC.

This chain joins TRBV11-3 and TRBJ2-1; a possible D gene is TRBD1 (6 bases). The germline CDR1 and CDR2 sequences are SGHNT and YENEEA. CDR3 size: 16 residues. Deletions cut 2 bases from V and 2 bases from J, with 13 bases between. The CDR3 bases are TGTGCCAGCAGCTTATCCCCAGGGGACCCCTACAATGAGCAGTTCTTC. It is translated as CASSLSPGDPYNEQFF.

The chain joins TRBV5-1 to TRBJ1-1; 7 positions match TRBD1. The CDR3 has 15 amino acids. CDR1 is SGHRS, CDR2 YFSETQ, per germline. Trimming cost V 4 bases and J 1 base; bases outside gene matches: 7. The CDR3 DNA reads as TGCGCCAGCAGCGGCACAGGGGCTAGGAACACTGAAGCTTTCTTT. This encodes CASSGTGARNTEAFF.

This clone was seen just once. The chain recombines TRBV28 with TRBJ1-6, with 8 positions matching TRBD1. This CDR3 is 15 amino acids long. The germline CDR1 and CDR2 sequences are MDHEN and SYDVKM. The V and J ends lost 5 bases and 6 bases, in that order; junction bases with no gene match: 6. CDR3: CASSQSGQGNSPLHF. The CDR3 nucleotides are TGTGCCAGCAGTCAATCCGGACAGGGTAATTCACCCCTCCACTTT. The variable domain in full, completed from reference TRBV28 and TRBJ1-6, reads DVKVTQSSRYLVKRTGEKVFLECVQDMDHENMFWYRQDPGLGLRLIYFSYDVKMKEKGDIPEGYSVSREKKERFSLILESASTNQTSMYLCASSQSGQGNSPLHFGNGTRLTVT.

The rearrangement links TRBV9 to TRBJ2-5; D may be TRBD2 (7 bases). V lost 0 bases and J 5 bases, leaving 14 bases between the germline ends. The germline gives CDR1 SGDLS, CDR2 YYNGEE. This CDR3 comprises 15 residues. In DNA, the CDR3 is TGTGCCAGCAGCGTAGTGGGGGGGCTAGCGGAGACCCAGTACTTC. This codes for CASSVVGGLAETQYF.